Listed below are T cell receptor beta chains from one sample, sequenced in a study of CD8+CD57+ T cells in acquired aplastic anemia. Via MiXCR, TCRdb re-called the reads, giving one row per CDR3 protein. Among hundreds of thousands of distinct CDR3 sequences listed, more than 25% were seen once. Sequences were obtained from sorted CD4+, CD8+, or CD8+CD57+ T cells (not recorded which) from PBMCs. Receptors originate from a human donor with aplastic anemia. Both conserved end residues are part of each CDR3. D genes are given only for firm matches. Size is stated for part of the rows, as once, few or many counts, or as a class when the clone is expanded.

J | V | D | size | CDR3 | DNA
TRBJ1-6 | TRBV10-2 | . | . | CASSEAAGQGRNSPLHF | TGCGCCAGCAGTGAGGCGGCAGGGCAGGGGCGGAATTCACCCCTCCACTTT
TRBJ2-7 | TRBV6-5 | . | many | CASSHQREQYF | TGTGCCAGCAGCCATCAGCGCGAGCAGTACTTC
TRBJ2-7 | TRBV5-6 | TRBD1 | . | CASSLVGQGGNEQYF | TGTGCCAGCAGCTTGGTGGGACAGGGCGGAAACGAGCAGTACTTC
TRBJ2-7 | TRBV19 | TRBD1 | few | CASSLRDRAYEQYF | TGTGCCAGCTCTCTCCGGGACAGGGCCTACGAGCAGTACTTC
TRBJ2-7 | TRBV2 | TRBD2 | . | CASSGSGRVLEQYF | TGTGCCAGCAGTGGTAGCGGGAGGGTTTTGGAGCAGTACTTC
TRBJ1-1 | TRBV6-1 | . | . | CASSRSWDLNTEAFF | TGTGCCAGCAGTAGGAGCTGGGACTTAAACACTGAAGCTTTCTTT
TRBJ2-3 | TRBV10-1 | TRBD1 | many | CATGNRGPTDTQYF | TGCGCCACCGGGAACAGGGGTCCGACAGATACGCAGTATTTT
TRBJ2-1 | TRBV6-2/TRBV6-3 | TRBD1 | . | CASRDPGGEQFF | TGTGCCAGTCGGGACCCAGGGGGTGAGCAGTTCTTC
TRBJ1-1 | TRBV7-9 | . | . | CASSLEQNTEALF | TGTGCCAGCAGCTTAGAACAAAACACTGAAGCTCTCTTT
TRBJ2-7 | TRBV7-3 | TRBD1 | few | CASSLHHRGYEQYF | TGTGCCAGCAGCTTACACCACAGGGGTTACGAGCAGTACTTC
TRBJ1-1 | TRBV11-3 | TRBD1 | . | CASSSGTGVEGEAFF | TGTGCCAGCAGTTCCGGGACAGGGGTTGAAGGTGAAGCTTTCTTT
TRBJ1-6 | TRBV7-3 | TRBD1 | many | CASSKESGQPNSPLHF | TGTGCCAGCAGCAAAGAATCGGGACAGCCTAATTCACCCCTCCACTTT
TRBJ1-1 | TRBV4-2 | . | . | CASREGGEAFF | TGTGCCAGCAGGGAAGGAGGGGAAGCTTTCTTT
TRBJ1-2 | TRBV20-1 | . | many | CSARDGRANYGYTF | TGCAGTGCTAGAGACGGCAGAGCTAACTATGGCTACACCTTC
TRBJ2-2 | TRBV19 | . | many | CASRLTAANTGELFF | TGTGCCAGTAGACTCACCGCCGCGAACACCGGGGAGCTGTTTTTT
TRBJ2-7 | TRBV19 | TRBD1 | . | CASSDAPGTANSYEQYF | TGTGCCAGTAGTGACGCCCCCGGGACAGCGAACTCCTACGAGCAGTACTTC
TRBJ1-5 | TRBV19 | TRBD1 | many | CASTLTGSRNQPQHF | TGTGCCAGTACCCTGACAGGGAGTCGCAATCAGCCCCAGCATTTT
TRBJ2-1 | TRBV20-1 | . | many | CSARRLGSSSYNEQFF | TGCAGTGCTAGGCGTCTGGGCTCAAGCTCCTACAATGAGCAGTTCTTC
TRBJ2-5 | TRBV15 | . | many | CATSRENSGTQTQYF | TGTGCCACCAGCAGAGAAAATTCGGGGACCCAGACCCAGTACTTC
TRBJ2-1 | TRBV10-3 | . | few | CAISELDTGLSYNEQFF | TGTGCCATCAGTGAATTGGACACCGGTCTCTCCTACAATGAGCAGTTCTTC
TRBJ1-5 | TRBV6-1 | TRBD1 | few | CASSGTRGRNNQPQHF | TGTGCCAGCAGTGGGACCAGGGGGCGCAACAATCAGCCCCAGCATTTT
TRBJ2-2 | TRBV10-2 | . | many | CASSQTLAEWTGELFF | TGCGCCAGCAGTCAGACGCTAGCAGAGTGGACCGGGGAGCTGTTTTTT
TRBJ2-7 | TRBV25-1 | TRBD2 | many | CASSGSGSYHEQYF | TGTGCCAGCAGTGGCAGCGGGAGTTACCACGAGCAGTACTTC
TRBJ2-1 | TRBV7-3 | TRBD1 | few | CASSLRVTGRQGDYNEQFF | TGTGCCAGCAGTCTACGGGTCACGGGTAGACAGGGGGACTACAATGAGCAGTTCTTC
TRBJ1-6 | TRBV27 | . | . | CASSLYGGNSPLHF | TGTGCCAGCAGTTTATACGGAGGTAATTCACCCCTCCACTTT
TRBJ1-3 | TRBV6-5 | . | . | CASSYSNMRSGNTIYF | TGTGCCAGCAGTTACTCGAATATGAGATCTGGAAACACCATATATTTT
TRBJ1-2 | TRBV6-1 | TRBD1 | few | CASSENRGVYDGYTF | TGTGCCAGCAGTGAAAACAGGGGGGTCTATGATGGCTACACCTTC
TRBJ2-2 | TRBV15 | TRBD1 | . | CALGTGVTGELFF | TGTGCCTTGGGGACAGGGGTAACCGGGGAGCTGTTTTTT
TRBJ2-7 | TRBV10-3 | . | many | CAISAELGTPTYEQYF | TGTGCCATCAGTGCCGAGTTAGGGACACCAACCTACGAGCAGTACTTC
TRBJ2-7 | TRBV7-8 | TRBD1 | many | CASTSHEGGGWEQYF | TGTGCCAGCACCTCCCATGAAGGGGGCGGTTGGGAGCAGTACTTC
TRBJ1-6 | TRBV20-1 | TRBD1 | many | CSAGDRGNDSPLHF | TGCAGTGCGGGAGACAGGGGTAACGATTCACCCCTCCACTTT
TRBJ2-2 | TRBV24-1 | . | many | CATSDHRATGELFF | TGTGCCACCAGTGACCACCGGGCAACCGGGGAGCTGTTTTTT
TRBJ2-7 | TRBV2 | . | many | CASSEGFSLGLATYEQYF | TGTGCCAGCAGTGAAGGATTTTCCCTGGGACTCGCGACCTACGAGCAGTACTTC
TRBJ1-1 | TRBV5-1 | . | . | CASSLMGSANTEAFF | TGCGCCAGCAGCTTGATGGGATCGGCGAACACTGAAGCTTTCTTT
TRBJ1-2 | TRBV19 | . | many | CASTPPGRRRYGYTF | TGTGCCAGTACCCCGCCGGGACGGAGGCGCTATGGCTACACCTTC
TRBJ1-2 | TRBV12-3/TRBV12-4 | . | . | CASSFLIGGQVDGYTF | TGTGCCAGCAGTTTCCTAATCGGGGGGCAGGTGGATGGCTACACCTTC
TRBJ2-5 | TRBV20-1 | . | . | CSAPQGETQYF | TGCAGTGCTCCACAGGGAGAGACCCAGTACTTC
TRBJ2-7 | TRBV27 | . | few | CASSLSWAGSPDYEQYF | TGTGCCAGCAGTTTATCATGGGCAGGAAGTCCAGACTACGAGCAGTACTTC
TRBJ1-6 | TRBV4-1 | . | . | CASSPGVPLGVSPLHF | TGCGCCAGCAGCCCAGGGGTCCCCCTGGGGGTTTCACCCCTCCACTTT
TRBJ1-2 | TRBV19 | . | many | CASSRSVNNYGYTF | TGTGCCAGTAGCCGATCCGTCAATAACTATGGCTACACCTTC
TRBJ2-1 | TRBV10-3 | . | many | CAISDRVSEQFF | TGTGCCATCAGTGACCGAGTTAGTGAGCAGTTCTTC
TRBJ2-7 | TRBV5-1 | . | many | CASSLSTSGVGEQYF | TGCGCCAGCAGCTTGTCGACGAGTGGGGTTGGCGAGCAGTACTTC
TRBJ1-5 | TRBV20-1 | . | many | CSARQPQGNQPQHF | TGCAGTGCTAGGCAGCCTCAAGGCAATCAGCCCCAGCATTTT
TRBJ1-1 | TRBV20-1 | . | many | CSASSGVEFAEAFF | TGCAGTGCTAGTTCGGGGGTTGAGTTCGCTGAAGCTTTCTTT
TRBJ2-5 | TRBV20-1 | TRBD2 | few | CSARDLAGETQYF | TGCAGTGCTAGAGATCTAGCGGGAGAGACCCAGTACTTC
TRBJ1-2 | TRBV7-2 | . | . | CASSTTRGYGYTF | TGTGCCAGCAGTACCACACGGGGCTATGGCTACACCTTC
TRBJ2-5 | TRBV5-1 | TRBD1 | . | CASSSDRVGTQYF | TGCGCCAGCAGTTCTGACAGGGTCGGGACCCAGTACTTC
TRBJ1-6 | TRBV2 | . | . | CASSDGQPGNSPLHF | TGTGCCAGCAGCGATGGACAGCCAGGGAATTCACCCCTCCACTTT
TRBJ2-5 | TRBV20-1 | TRBD1 | many | CSGMTGEETQYF | TGCAGTGGCATGACAGGGGAAGAGACCCAGTACTTC
TRBJ2-3 | TRBV20-1 | TRBD2 | . | CSARGLAGRDTQYF | TGCAGTGCTAGAGGACTAGCGGGAAGAGATACGCAGTATTTT
TRBJ2-7 | TRBV7-2 | . | few | CASSNTGLEQYF | TGTGCCAGCAGCAACACAGGGCTCGAGCAGTACTTC
TRBJ1-2 | TRBV6-1 | . | many | CASSTGRENYGYTF | TGTGCCAGCAGCACAGGCAGAGAAAACTATGGCTACACCTTC